This T cell receptor (beta chain) was identified in a study of T cell repertoires in cytomegalovirus infection. For the study at large: Through public TCR beta signatures, both CMV infection and matching HLA type were indicated. General study points: Cumulative frequency (of public TCR beta family members) identified carriers of CMV plus the relevant HLA.

To note about this clonotype: Its antigen remains unknown.

Trimming stripped 7 bases from V and 0 bases from J, with 16 bases between. This CDR3 spans 15 amino acids. Germline V gene data show CDR1 as MNHEY and CDR2 as SVGEGT. TCRdb processed the reads anew with MiXCR; each CDR3 protein has one entry. The sample shows 500,000 or so distinct CDR3 sequences, about 15% of them seen only once. V is TRBV6-2 or TRBV6-3 and J is TRBJ2-7; D may match TRBD1 or TRBD2 (5 bases each). The sequence was collected from a human donor in good health (CMV status not recorded). Some clones in this sample may be carry-over from other donors' samples. Sample: CD8+ T cells from PBMCs. The CDR3 sequence: CASILFTRGSYEQYF. The CDR3 DNA sequence: TGTGCCAGCATCCTTTTCACGAGGGGCTCCTACGAGCAGTACTTC.